This T cell receptor (beta chain) was observed in a study of beta chain features in type 1 diabetes. Across the whole study: The patients were much like the healthy donors in age, gender and cell yields. Study-level findings and limits: cDNA sequencing could over-represent cells with high TCR expression. Type 1 diabetes patients showed a moderate but significant shortening of TCRB CDR3s in all four CD4+ subsets.

This clone came up once. What it binds is unknown. The authors reverse transcribed all of the isolated RNA, so sequencing captured expressed TCRB transcripts. Averages near 1.01 million reads characterized the stem cell-like memory T cell samples. Here immunoSEQ multiplex PCR was the method, and the copy in TCRdb shows in-frame clones only, minus some. The sample lists some 16,000 clones, around 76% seen once, with around 0.3% in the top ten. This CDR3 comprises 12 residues. V lost 4 bases and J lost 4, with 10 bases in between. Germline values: CDR1 SQVTM, CDR2 ANQGSEA. The rearrangement joins TRBV29-1 to TRBJ1-1; tentative D call: TRBD1 (5 bases). What was sequenced was stem cell memory CD4+ T cells from blood. This clonotype was obtained from a woman aged 18-29 years with type 1 diabetes. The CDR3 protein is CSVGMGGTEAFF. The CDR3 nucleotides are TGCAGCGTTGGAATGGGGGGCACTGAAGCTTTCTTT. Looking up the rest from reference TRBV29-1 and TRBJ1-1 gives the full variable domain: SAVISQKPSRDICQRGTSLTIQCQVDSQVTMMFWYRQQPGQSLTLIATANQGSEATYESGFVIDKFPISRPNLTFSTLTVSNMSPEDSSIYLCSVGMGGTEAFFGQGTRLTVV.